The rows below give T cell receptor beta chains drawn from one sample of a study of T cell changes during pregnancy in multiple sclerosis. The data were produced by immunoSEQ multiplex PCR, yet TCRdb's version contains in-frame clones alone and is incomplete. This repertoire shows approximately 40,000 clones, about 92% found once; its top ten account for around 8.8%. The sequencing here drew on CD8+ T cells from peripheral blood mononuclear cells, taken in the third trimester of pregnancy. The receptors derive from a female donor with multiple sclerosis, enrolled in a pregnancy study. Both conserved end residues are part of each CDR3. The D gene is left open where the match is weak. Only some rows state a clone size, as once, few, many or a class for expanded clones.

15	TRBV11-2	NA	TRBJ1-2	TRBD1	CASSLEQGEDYGYTF	TGTGCCAGCAGCTTAGAACAGGGGGAGGACTATGGCTACACCTTC
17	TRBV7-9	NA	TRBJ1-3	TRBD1	CASSLPGTGGSEDTIYF	TGTGCCAGCAGCCTACCCGGGACAGGGGGTTCTGAGGACACCATATATTTT
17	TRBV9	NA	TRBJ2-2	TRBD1	CASSAPTGTGVTGELFF	TGTGCCAGCAGCGCACCAACCGGGACAGGGGTTACCGGGGAGCTGTTTTTT
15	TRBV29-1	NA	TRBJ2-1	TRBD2	CSAAGLAGAYNEQFF	TGCAGCGCCGCGGGACTAGCGGGGGCCTACAATGAGCAGTTCTTC
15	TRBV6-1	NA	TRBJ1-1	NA	CASSVPTGPDTEAFF	TGTGCCAGCAGTGTTCCCACAGGGCCGGACACTGAAGCTTTCTTT
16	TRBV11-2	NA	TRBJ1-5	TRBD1	CASSLGQGEFGQPQHF	TGTGCCAGCAGCTTAGGACAGGGGGAATTCGGTCAGCCCCAGCATTTT
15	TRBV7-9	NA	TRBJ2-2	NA	CASSRGREAVGELFF	TGTGCCAGCAGCCGCGGCAGGGAGGCGGTCGGGGAGCTGTTTTTT
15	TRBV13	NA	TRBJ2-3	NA	CASSLGSPGTDTQYF	TGTGCCAGCAGCTTGGGCAGCCCGGGCACAGATACGCAGTATTTT
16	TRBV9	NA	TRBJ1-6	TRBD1	CASSVGTGAWDSPLHF	TGTGCCAGCAGCGTTGGGACAGGGGCCTGGGATTCACCCCTCCACTTT
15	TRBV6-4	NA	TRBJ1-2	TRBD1	CASSDTTGFHYGYTF	TGTGCCAGCAGTGACACGACAGGGTTTCACTATGGCTACACCTTC
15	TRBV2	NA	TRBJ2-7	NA	CASNPEADSSYEQYF	TGTGCCAGCAACCCCGAGGCAGATAGCTCCTACGAGCAGTACTTC
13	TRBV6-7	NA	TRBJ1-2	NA	CASDVPGKDGYTF	TGTGCCAGCGATGTGCCCGGGAAGGACGGCTACACCTTC
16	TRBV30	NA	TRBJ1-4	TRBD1	CAWSTIQGANIGKLFF	TGTGCCTGGAGTACCATACAGGGGGCGAATATTGGGAAACTGTTTTTT
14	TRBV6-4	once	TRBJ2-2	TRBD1	CASRAGQESGELFF	TGTGCCAGCAGGGCAGGACAGGAGTCAGGGGAGCTGTTTTTT
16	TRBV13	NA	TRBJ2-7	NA	CASSPRGTQSSYEQYF	TGTGCCAGCAGCCCCCGAGGTACCCAGAGCTCCTACGAGCAGTACTTC
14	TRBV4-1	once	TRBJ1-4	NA	CASSQVGRDEKLFF	TGCGCCAGCAGCCAAGTCGGGAGGGATGAAAAACTGTTTTTT